This record covers a single TCR beta chain. Its antigen is still unknown. This specimen comes from a study of cytomegalovirus exposure and HLA in healthy donors. This PCR relied on a set of 60 Vbeta primers and 13 Jbeta primers. TCRdb's copy holds only in-frame clones and misses some; the assay was immunoSEQ multiplex PCR. The profile covers approximately 190,000 clones, with roughly 84% appearing a single time and over 2.5% taken by the ten largest. This CDR3 is built from 12 residues. With 5 bases removed from V and 0 bases from J, the gap between germline ends came to 5 bases. Germline CDR1 is SGHRS and CDR2 is YFSETQ. Study-wide findings and caveats: What TCR beta sequences reportedly achieved was accurate prediction of HLA-A and HLA-B alleles in most subjects. A later analysis revealed that TCR association rates differed between HLA loci, peaking at DRB1 and bottoming out at HLA-C. TCR beta sequences numbering around 15,000 were associated with HLA alleles at 0.05 false discovery rate in a later analysis. An observed cluster of highly shared sequence variants was recorded as a likely sequencing artifact.

Sequenced: PBMCs. This sequence was found in a woman between 50 and 59 years old in good health and CMV-seropositive. The chain recombines TRBV5-1 with TRBJ1-2, with D hard to call. The CDR3 DNA sequence: TGCGCCAGCAGTACTACTAACTATGGCTACACCTTC. This gives the protein CASSTTNYGYTF.